This T cell receptor beta chain was identified during a study of a mutant IDH1 vaccine in newly diagnosed glioma. About this clone itself: No antigen is known for it.

Time point: week 35, safety follow-up. A 20-mer mutant IDH1 peptide at 300 ug was injected subcutaneously with topical imiquimod. New astrocytomas of WHO grade 3 or 4 that were IDH1-mutant and ATRX-lost were found in the donors. Germline CDR1 reads MNHEY; CDR2 reads SVGAGI. The CDR3 covers 14 residues. The V and J ends lost 7 bases and 12 bases respectively, with 22 bases between them. Profiled with immunoSEQ multiplex PCR; TCRdb holds only in-frame clones, not every one. Of around 54,000 clones in the sample, about 90% were seen once. This TCR was recovered from a man aged 40-55 years with glioma. The starting material was PBMCs, obtained from a glioma patient whose treatment included an IDH1 peptide vaccine. The rearrangement uses TRBV6-5 and TRBJ2-1, with D unclear. CDR3 protein: CASTPFGKRIGQFF. In DNA, the CDR3 is TGTGCCAGCACTCCCTTTGGGAAAAGGATAGGGCAGTTCTTC.